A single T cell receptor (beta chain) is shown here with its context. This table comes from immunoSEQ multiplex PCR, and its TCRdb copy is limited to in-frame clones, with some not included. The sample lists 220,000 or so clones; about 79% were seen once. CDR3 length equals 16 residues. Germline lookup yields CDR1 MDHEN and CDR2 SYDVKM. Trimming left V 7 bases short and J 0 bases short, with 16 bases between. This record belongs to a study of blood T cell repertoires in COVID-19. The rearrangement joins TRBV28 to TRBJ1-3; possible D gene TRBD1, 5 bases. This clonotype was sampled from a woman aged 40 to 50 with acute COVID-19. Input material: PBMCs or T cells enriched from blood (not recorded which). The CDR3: CASTLMGPYSGNTIYF. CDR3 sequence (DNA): TGTGCCAGCACCTTGATGGGGCCTTACTCTGGAAACACCATATATTTT.